This TCR beta chain was recovered during a study of OX40 agonist ivuxolimab in advanced cancers. TCRdb's table, derived via immunoSEQ multiplex PCR, lists solely in-frame clones and lacks some. This table has about 46,000 clones, about 88% appearing once. Trimming cost V 7 bases and J 4 bases, with 17 bases left between them. The CDR3 extends over 14 amino acids. Germline CDR1 reads WSHSY; CDR2 reads SAAADI. This TCR derives from an adult with an advanced solid tumor such as melanoma, head and neck, liver or kidney cancer. The chain combines TRBV10-2 with TRBJ2-7; unclear D gene. Source: CD4+ or CD8+ T cells sorted from blood, taken in a trial of the OX40 agonist ivuxolimab. The CDR3 spells CASTPGASGYEQYF. CDR3 coding DNA: TGCGCCAGCACCCCAGGAGCGTCTGGGTACGAGCAGTACTTC.